The 11 T cell receptor beta chains below were found in one sample sequenced in a study of T cell responses to AZD1222 COVID-19 vaccine. Data came from immunoSEQ multiplex PCR; TCRdb stores just in-frame clones and leaves some out. This sample has 100,000 or so clones, with around 87% found just once. The material was peripheral blood, obtained on day 0 of MenACWY control vaccination. The source is an adult in good health.

V is TRBV18 and J is TRBJ2-2, with 8 bases aligning to TRBD1. Germline CDR1 and CDR2: KGHSH and LQKENI. The CDR3 has 16 amino acids. V lost 6 bases, J lost 1 base, and 7 bases stayed unmatched. Written as DNA, the CDR3 is TGTGCCAGCTCGTCCGCCGGGACAGGGAACACCGGGGAGCTGTTTTTT. Its protein is CASSSAGTGNTGELFF.

V is TRBV15 and J is TRBJ2-5; D remains unclear. The CDR3 sequence is 13 residues long. Trimming pared 3 bases from V and 4 bases from J, leaving 9 bases between. Per the germline V gene, CDR1 is LNHNV and CDR2 is YYDKDF (reference sequence). CDR3 DNA sequence: TGTGCCACCAGCAGCCGGCCTCGAGAGACCCAGTACTTC. It specifies CATSSRPRETQYF.

Note on this clone: This CDR3 is also generated by other DNA sequences in the sample. The chain couples TRBV4-1 to TRBJ1-1; D not resolved. CDR1 MGHRA and CDR2 YSYEKL come from the germline V gene. V lost 5 bases, J lost 3 bases, and 4 bases lay in between. The CDR3 is made up of 11 amino acids. DNA for the CDR3: TGCGCCAGCAGCAGGGACACTGAAGCTTTCTTT. This gives the protein CASSRDTEAFF.

This clone was picked up one time. The chain links TRBV19 to TRBJ1-6, with 8 positions matching TRBD1. From germline, CDR1 is LNHDA and CDR2 SQIVND (reference sequence). V gave up 4 bases and J gave up 5 bases; unmatched junction bases: 4. CDR3 length: 15 residues. This CDR3 is CASSTDRGDNSPLHF. CDR3 bases: TGTGCCAGTAGTACCGACAGGGGCGATAATTCACCCCTCCACTTT.

The chain joins TRBV19 to TRBJ2-3, with D tentatively TRBD1 (8 bases). V lost 5 bases and J 2 bases, leaving 20 bases between the germline ends. The CDR3 sequence is 17 residues long. CDR1 is LNHDA and CDR2 is SQIVND in the germline V gene (reference sequence). Here the CDR3 DNA reads TGTGCCAGTAGTCCCCAAGCGGGACAGGTATACACAGATACGCAGTATTTT. It codes for CASSPQAGQVYTDTQYF.

The CDR3 reads CASSLVGTSGSSSTDTQYF. CDR3 bases: TGTGCCAGCAGCTTAGTAGGGACTAGCGGGAGTTCTAGCACAGATACGCAGTATTTT. The chain employs TRBV7-2 and TRBJ2-3, with 14 bases lining up with TRBD2. Germline V gene lookup returns CDR1 SGHTA and CDR2 FQGNSA. This CDR3 region has 19 residues. With V trimmed by 1 base and J by 0 bases, 6 bases remained unmatched.

The rearrangement joins TRBV6-1 to TRBJ2-3; the D is unclear. In germline, CDR1 is MNHNS, CDR2 SASEGT. V lost 3 bases, J lost 4 bases, and 8 bases lay in between. The CDR3 is made up of 13 amino acids. CDR3 residues: CASSDVAADTQYF. CDR3 in DNA: TGTGCCAGCAGTGACGTGGCGGCAGATACGCAGTATTTT.

The V gene is TRBV11-2, the J gene TRBJ1-1; the D is unclear. Trimming took off 7 bases at V and 0 bases at J, with 18 bases between the two ends. Germline V CDR1 and CDR2: SGHAT, FQNNGV. The CDR3 consists of 16 residues. CDR3 loop: CASTRTRGWLNTEAFF. DNA of the CDR3: TGTGCCAGCACCAGAACCCGCGGATGGCTGAACACTGAAGCTTTCTTT.

Sample share makes this clone medium-sized. The rearrangement joins TRBV4-2 to TRBJ1-2, with 8 bases aligning to TRBD1. J lost 7 bases, V lost 1 base, and 2 bases had no gene match. CDR1 and CDR2 (germline): LGHNA, YNFKEQ. This CDR3 contains 13 residues. The CDR3: CASSQAGGGGYTF. For the CDR3, the DNA is TGTGCCAGCAGCCAAGCAGGGGGCGGTGGCTACACCTTC.

This clone was observed a single time. The rearrangement links TRBV6-5 to TRBJ1-4, with 8 positions matching TRBD1. The V and J ends lost 4 bases and 0 bases, in that order; junction bases with no gene match: 4. CDR1 is MNHEY, CDR2 SVGAGI, per germline. This CDR3 spans 16 amino acids. CDR3 region: CASSSRTGTTNEKLFF. The CDR3 region has the DNA TGTGCCAGCAGTTCGAGGACAGGGACAACTAATGAAAAACTGTTTTTT.

The V call is TRBV30, the J call TRBJ2-1, with D possibly called TRBD1 or TRBD2 (6 bases each). The V gene lost 3 bases and the J gene lost 8 bases, with 14 bases spanning the gap. Germline CDR1 and CDR2: GTSNPN and SVGIG (reference sequence). The length of the CDR3 is 13 residues. The CDR3 nucleotides are TGTGCCTGGAGAAGGGGGGAGTGGGATGAGCAGTTCTTC. Translation: CAWRRGEWDEQFF.